This is a list of T cell receptor beta chains from one sample in a study of Ad26.COV2.S vaccination and SARS-CoV-2 variants. Only in-frame clones appear in the TCRdb table, and some are missing; sequencing was by immunoSEQ multiplex PCR. The data show a few hundred thousand clones, with 83% seen just once and 7.4% held by the top ten. The specimen was peripheral blood, collected in a trial of Ad26.COV2.S vaccine versus placebo. The receptors were gathered from a person aged 18-60 years who received the Ad26.COV2.S COVID-19 vaccine or a placebo. Each CDR3 is given with its conserved first and last residue. A D gene is named only where the DNA matches it firmly. Clone size is shown for a subset of rows, as once, few, many or a class of expanded clone.

CDR3 DNA | CDR3 protein | D gene | J gene | V gene | clone size
TGCACCAGCAGCCAAGGTCCGGGACAGGAGAATTCACCCCTCCACTTT | CTSSQGPGQENSPLHF | - | TRBJ1-6 | TRBV1 | -
TGCGCCAGCAGCCAGGGTTCCGATTCACCCCTCCACTTT | CASSQGSDSPLHF | - | TRBJ1-6 | TRBV4-1 | -
TGTGCTACTAGCCGGGGACCTAATGAAAAACTGTTTTTT | CATSRGPNEKLFF | - | TRBJ1-4 | TRBV28 | -
TGTGCCAGCAGCGTAGAGAGGGGCCGGTCGGCACGAGGCTACACCTTC | CASSVERGRSARGYTF | - | TRBJ1-2 | TRBV9 | -
TGTGCCAGCAGCTTAGACCGGCGCACCGGGGAGCTGTTTTTT | CASSLDRRTGELFF | - | TRBJ2-2 | TRBV7-9 | -
TGTGCCAGCAGTTTATCCCAGATCTCCTACGAGCAGTACTTC | CASSLSQISYEQYF | - | TRBJ2-7 | TRBV27 | -
TGCGCCAGCAGCCCAGCCGGGGTAGCGGGAGAGACCCAGTACTTC | CASSPAGVAGETQYF | TRBD2 | TRBJ2-5 | TRBV5-1 | -
TGTGCCAGCACCTCAGTCGGTCAGCCCCAGCATTTT | CASTSVGQPQHF | - | TRBJ1-5 | TRBV27 | -
TGCAGCGTTGAAACGGGCGGAGGCAATCAGCCCCAGCATTTT | CSVETGGGNQPQHF | - | TRBJ1-5 | TRBV29-1 | once
TGTGCCAGCAGCCACTCTGGAGCGGGAGTCTCCCTAGCCAAAAACATTCAGTACTTC | CASSHSGAGVSLAKNIQYF | TRBD2 | TRBJ2-4 | TRBV9 | -
TGTGCCAGCAGCTCAGCGGTGAGCTCCTACGAGCAGTACTTC | CASSSAVSSYEQYF | - | TRBJ2-7 | TRBV2 | few
TGTGCCAGCAGCTTGTGGGCGGGGGCCCCTGTTACCGGGGCCAACGTCCTGACTTTC | CASSLWAGAPVTGANVLTF | - | TRBJ2-6 | TRBV5-5 | -
TGTGCCAGCAGCGCCTACAGGGGGACGGAGGAGACCCAGTACTTC | CASSAYRGTEETQYF | TRBD1 | TRBJ2-5 | TRBV5-4 | -
TGTGCCAGCAGCTTAGCGTGGGTTGGTGTCGCCAACGTCCTGACTTTC | CASSLAWVGVANVLTF | - | TRBJ2-6 | TRBV7-2 | -
TGTGCCAGCGGACCAAGGGGGATTTCTGGAAACACCATATATTTT | CASGPRGISGNTIYF | - | TRBJ1-3 | TRBV6-5 | -
TGTGCCAGCACACTAGCGGACCTATCCTACAATGAGCAGTTCTTC | CASTLADLSYNEQFF | TRBD2 | TRBJ2-1 | TRBV3-1/TRBV3-2 | once
TGTGCCAGCGGGGAGCGGGGACCACAGCATTTT | CASGERGPQHF | - | TRBJ1-5 | TRBV2 | once
TGTGCCAGCAGCCCTGGGACAGCGAGTAAGGTGCAGTACTTC | CASSPGTASKVQYF | TRBD1 | TRBJ2-7 | TRBV5-4 | -
TGTGCCAGCTCACCCGAGGGTCCGGGGGACGAGCAGTACTTC | CASSPEGPGDEQYF | - | TRBJ2-7 | TRBV18 | -
TGTGCCAGCAGCCTCCAGGATCCTAATTCACCCCTCCACTTT | CASSLQDPNSPLHF | - | TRBJ1-6 | TRBV7-9 | -
TGTGCCAGCAGTGAATTGGCGGGGAACACTGAAGCTTTCTTT | CASSELAGNTEAFF | - | TRBJ1-1 | TRBV2 | -
TGTGCCAGCAGCCAAGGTATTTCTAGTCATGTGGAGACCCAGTACTTC | CASSQGISSHVETQYF | - | TRBJ2-5 | TRBV14 | -
TGCGCCAGCAGCTTGGGGCCAGCGGGGGAGCCGAACACCGGGGAGCTGTTTTTT | CASSLGPAGEPNTGELFF | TRBD2 | TRBJ2-2 | TRBV5-1 | -
TGTGCCAGCAGTTACAGTTCAGCAGGGAACGGGAACACCATATATTTT | CASSYSSAGNGNTIYF | - | TRBJ1-3 | TRBV6-2/TRBV6-3 | -
TGTGCCAGCAAGCTTGAGGGGGGCCATAATTCACCCCTCCACTTT | CASKLEGGHNSPLHF | - | TRBJ1-6 | TRBV27 | -
TGTGCCAGCAGCTATGGACTAGAAGAGACCCAGTACTTC | CASSYGLEETQYF | TRBD2 | TRBJ2-5 | TRBV12-3/TRBV12-4 | -
TGTGCCAGCAGCTTAGACCGCACAGATACGCAGTATTTT | CASSLDRTDTQYF | - | TRBJ2-3 | TRBV7-9 | -
TGTGCCAGCAGCAAACCGCCGCCCAGGACTTCCAATCAGCCCCAGCATTTT | CASSKPPPRTSNQPQHF | - | TRBJ1-5 | TRBV21-1 | -
TGTGCCACCAGTCCTGGGACTAGCGTGTACAATGAGCAGTTCTTC | CATSPGTSVYNEQFF | TRBD2 | TRBJ2-1 | TRBV24-1 | -
TGTGCCAGCAGTAAAAAAGGAGACACCGGTAGCTCTGGAAACACCATATATTTT | CASSKKGDTGSSGNTIYF | - | TRBJ1-3 | TRBV2 | -
TGTGCCAGCAGCCAGTCAGTGAGGGGGGAGCTGTTTTTT | CASSQSVRGELFF | - | TRBJ2-2 | TRBV3-1/TRBV3-2 | few
TGTGCCAGCTCAGACCAGAAGGGGAGCAATCAGCCCCAGCATTTT | CASSDQKGSNQPQHF | - | TRBJ1-5 | TRBV18 | -
TGCGCCAGCAGCCTGGACAGGGCTTATTCACCCCTCCACTTT | CASSLDRAYSPLHF | TRBD1 | TRBJ1-6 | TRBV5-1 | -
TGTGCCATCAGTGAGAAGGACAGGGGGCCCTCCGAGCAGTACTTC | CAISEKDRGPSEQYF | TRBD1 | TRBJ2-7 | TRBV10-3 | -
TGTGCCAGCAGCGAGTGGATCAGGGGAAACTATGGCTACACCTTC | CASSEWIRGNYGYTF | - | TRBJ1-2 | TRBV5-6 | -
TGCGCCAGCGGCTCACAGGGTTCGTCCTACGAGCAGTACTTC | CASGSQGSSYEQYF | - | TRBJ2-7 | TRBV10-1 | -
TGTGCCAGCAGCTTGGCCCCGACAGCAAATTCACCCCTCCACTTT | CASSLAPTANSPLHF | - | TRBJ1-6 | TRBV5-5 | few
TGTGCCAGCAGCTTAGCCACTAGCGGGAGGGGAGAGACCCAGTACTTC | CASSLATSGRGETQYF | TRBD2 | TRBJ2-5 | TRBV7-7 | -
TGTGCCAGCTCACCAACTCGGGGGTTTGGGAACACTGAAGCTTTCTTT | CASSPTRGFGNTEAFF | - | TRBJ1-1 | TRBV18 | once
TGTGCCAGCAGCTATGGGGAGAACACTGAAGCTTTCTTT | CASSYGENTEAFF | - | TRBJ1-1 | TRBV11-3 | -
TGTGCCAGCAGCCTCCGAGCTAGCGGGAGTTACGAGCAGTACTTC | CASSLRASGSYEQYF | TRBD2 | TRBJ2-7 | TRBV3-1/TRBV3-2 | once
TGTGCCAGCAGCGCTTATGGCCCAACTAGTGATAATTCACCCCTCCACTTT | CASSAYGPTSDNSPLHF | - | TRBJ1-6 | TRBV5-5 | once
TGCGCCAGCAGCTTGGCCCACCAGGGGGGTGAAGCTTTCTTT | CASSLAHQGGEAFF | TRBD1 | TRBJ1-1 | TRBV5-1 | -
TGTGCCAGCAGCCATGGACAGGGCGAGCAGTACTTC | CASSHGQGEQYF | TRBD1 | TRBJ2-7 | TRBV3-1/TRBV3-2 | -
TGTGCCAGCAGCAAAGGTTCCGGACAGGCTCACAGGGGCAATCAGCCCCAGCATTTT | CASSKGSGQAHRGNQPQHF | - | TRBJ1-5 | TRBV21-1 | -
TGCGCCAGCAGCTTAGACAGAGCCTACGAGCAGTACTTC | CASSLDRAYEQYF | - | TRBJ2-7 | TRBV5-1 | -
TGTGCCAGCAGCTCGACAGGGTTCGGCTATGGCTACACCTTC | CASSSTGFGYGYTF | TRBD1 | TRBJ1-2 | TRBV2 | -
TGTGCCACCCAGAGACTAGCGGGAGAGACCCAGTACTTC | CATQRLAGETQYF | TRBD2 | TRBJ2-5 | TRBV24-1 | -
TGTGCCAGCAAGCAGGGACAATTAACAGATACGCAGTATTTT | CASKQGQLTDTQYF | - | TRBJ2-3 | TRBV6-5 | -
TGCGCCACCCAAGTGGGTTGGCCCAACGTATACAATGAGCAGTTCTTC | CATQVGWPNVYNEQFF | - | TRBJ2-1 | TRBV5-1 | -
TGCGCCAGCAGTGTAGGGGCCGAAGCTTTCTTT | CASSVGAEAFF | - | TRBJ1-1 | TRBV10-1 | -